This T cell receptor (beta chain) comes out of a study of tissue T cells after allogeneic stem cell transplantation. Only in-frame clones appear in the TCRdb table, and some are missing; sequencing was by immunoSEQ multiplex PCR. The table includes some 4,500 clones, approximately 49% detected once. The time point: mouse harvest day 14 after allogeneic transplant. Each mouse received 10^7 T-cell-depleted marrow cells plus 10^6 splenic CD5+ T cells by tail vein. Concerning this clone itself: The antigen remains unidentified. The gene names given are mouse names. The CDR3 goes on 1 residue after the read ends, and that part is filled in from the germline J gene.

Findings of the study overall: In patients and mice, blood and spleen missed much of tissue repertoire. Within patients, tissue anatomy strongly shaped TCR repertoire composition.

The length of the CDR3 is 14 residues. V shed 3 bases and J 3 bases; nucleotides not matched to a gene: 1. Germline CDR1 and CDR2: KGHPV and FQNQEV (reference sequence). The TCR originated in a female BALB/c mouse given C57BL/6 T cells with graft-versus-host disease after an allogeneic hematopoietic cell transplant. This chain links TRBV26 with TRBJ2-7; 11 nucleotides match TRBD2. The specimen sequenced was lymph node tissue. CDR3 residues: CASSLLGGRYEQYF. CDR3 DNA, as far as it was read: TGTGCCAGCAGTCTACTGGGGGGGCGCTATGAACAGTAC.